The 12 T cell receptor beta chains presented below share a single source sample, sequenced in a study of cytotoxic CD8 clonotypes in ibrutinib-treated CLL. Only in-frame clones appear in the TCRdb table, and some are missing; sequencing was by immunoSEQ multiplex PCR. The table records roughly 180,000 clones, less than 85% of them present only once. The source material was PBMCs, sampled after 24 months of ibrutinib treatment. All receptors come from a human donor with chronic lymphocytic leukemia.

V and J are TRBV5-1 and TRBJ2-2, with D perhaps matching TRBD1 (6 bases). CDR1 and CDR2 from the germline V gene are SGHRS and YFSETQ. The V gene lost 4 bases and the J gene lost 1 base, with 11 bases spanning the gap. The CDR3 covers 15 residues. In DNA, the CDR3 is TGCGCCAGCAGCCCAACGACAGGGAACACCGGGGAGCTGTTTTTT. Protein: CASSPTTGNTGELFF.

This sequence joins TRBV6-6 and TRBJ2-1, with 10 bases matching TRBD1. The V segment lost 0 bases and the J segment 6 bases; nucleotides outside the gene matches: 5. Per the germline V gene, CDR1 is MNHNY and CDR2 is SVGAGI (reference sequence). This CDR3 region has 16 residues. The CDR3 DNA is TGTGCCAGCAGTTACTCGCGGACAGGGGGGCCCAATGAGCAGTTCTTC. Protein: CASSYSRTGGPNEQFF.

This chain uses TRBV11-2 with TRBJ1-3; D is unresolved. Trimming cost V 8 bases and J 8 bases, with 19 bases left between them. The CDR3 has 14 residues. Germline CDR1 SGHAT, CDR2 FQNNGV. The CDR3 region is CASVLQVKGDTIYF. CDR3 in DNA: TGTGCCAGCGTCTTGCAGGTGAAGGGTGACACCATATATTTT.

V usage is TRBV7-6 and J usage is TRBJ1-1; D is possibly TRBD1 (5 bases). Germline CDR1 SGHVS, CDR2 FNYEAQ. Between the trimmed V and J ends, which lost 0 bases and 10 bases, there was a span of 12 bases. The CDR3 runs 13 residues. CDR3: CASSLAAGGGAFF. CDR3 DNA: TGTGCCAGCAGCTTAGCGGCGGGGGGGGGAGCTTTCTTT.

V gene TRBV13 combines with J gene TRBJ2-7; 14 bases are shared with TRBD2. V shed 4 bases, J shed 7 bases, and the junction held 6 bases outside the gene matches. The CDR3 extends over 15 amino acids. Germline V gene sequence: CDR1 PRHDT, CDR2 FYEKMQ (reference sequence). In DNA, the CDR3 is TGTGCCAGCAGCTCACGACTAGCGGGAGGGAGGGAGCAGTACTTC. Amino acid sequence: CASSSRLAGGREQYF.

V and J are TRBV5-6 and TRBJ2-7; perhaps TRBD1 as D (5 bases). Germline-derived CDR1 and CDR2 are SGHDT and YYEEEE. V shed 2 bases and J shed 5 bases, with 11 bases lying between them. The CDR3 is 13 amino acids. The CDR3 coding sequence is TGTGCCAGCAGCTTTCCCAGGGTCCACGAGCAGTACTTC. Translation gives CASSFPRVHEQYF.

The chain recombines TRBV5-1 with TRBJ1-1, with D possibly being TRBD1 (5 bases). This CDR3 is built from 14 residues. Trimming pared 4 bases from V and 4 bases from J, leaving 14 bases between. Looked up from germline, CDR1 is SGHRS and CDR2 is YFSETQ. CDR3: CASSPQTVSTEAFF. The CDR3 DNA sequence: TGCGCCAGCAGCCCACAGACAGTCTCCACTGAAGCTTTCTTT.

J is TRBJ2-3 and V is TRBV5-5; D not certain. CDR1 and CDR2 (germline): SGHKS, YYEKEE (reference sequence). CDR3 size: 14 residues. Trimming cost V 0 bases and J 2 bases, with 7 bases left between them. CDR3 in amino acids: CASSLDPNTDTQYF. The CDR3 DNA follows: TGTGCCAGCAGCTTGGACCCAAACACAGATACGCAGTATTTT.

This clone appeared a few times. The chain couples TRBV9 to TRBJ1-3; TRBD1 might be the D (6 bases). The CDR3 totals 15 residues. The V gene's germline CDR1 is SGDLS and CDR2 YYNGEE. V was shortened by 1 base and J by 3 bases, with 11 bases between the two germline ends. Here the CDR3 reads CASSVTWTVGNTIYF. CDR3 coding DNA: TGTGCCAGCAGCGTAACCTGGACAGTTGGAAACACCATATATTTT.

The chain joins TRBV5-6 to TRBJ1-5; unclear D gene. Germline assignment: CDR1 SGHDT and CDR2 YYEEEE. V shed 0 bases and J shed 0 bases, with 7 bases lying between them. This CDR3 comprises 15 residues. The CDR3 loop is CASSLGHLSNQPQHF. CDR3 nucleotides: TGTGCCAGCAGCTTGGGCCACCTTAGCAATCAGCCCCAGCATTTT.

This clone was recorded only once. The chain is built from TRBV7-9 and TRBJ2-1; 10 bases line up with TRBD1. V shed 5 bases and J 0 bases; nucleotides not matched to a gene: 4. The CDR3 totals 16 residues. The germline V gene has CDR1 SEHNR and CDR2 FQNEAQ (reference sequence). The DNA of the CDR3 is TGTGCCAGCAGCCCGTGGACAGGGGGCTCCTACAATGAGCAGTTCTTC. Protein product: CASSPWTGGSYNEQFF.

CDR3 residues: CASTPRGDRVPNEQFF. The CDR3 coding sequence is TGCGCCAGCACCCCCAGGGGGGACAGGGTCCCCAATGAGCAGTTCTTC. The V call is TRBV5-1, the J call TRBJ2-1, with 9 bases that match TRBD1. Germline-derived CDR1 and CDR2 are SGHRS and YFSETQ. Trimming cost V 6 bases and J 6 bases; bases outside gene matches: 13. The CDR3 length is 16 residues.